This T cell receptor (beta chain) was captured by sequencing in a study of T-cell reconstitution after alpha-beta-depleted transplantation in children. The CDR3 runs 16 residues. Germline V gives CDR1 SGHNT, CDR2 YYREEE (reference sequence). Preparation of the TCRbeta library was carried out with unique molecular identifiers. TCRdb reprocessed the PCR reads via MiXCR and lists one record per CDR3 protein. In the table there are approximately 150,000 distinct CDR3 sequences, about 9% of which are singletons. A word on this clonotype: Its antigen remains unknown. Relative to the germline gene, one junction end is altered; a read error may explain this.

Study conclusions and caveats: Among T cells one year after transplant, newly produced cells accounted for most counts and diversity. Several hundred expanded graft clones reportedly supplied alpha-beta T cells about two months after transplant.

The receptor's source is a female patient between 2 and 15 years old who had a stem cell transplant for congenital amegakaryocytic thrombocytopenia, so the T cells may come from the graft donor. Here the sequenced sample was PBMCs, mostly from graft donor cells, taken 180 days after TCRalphabeta/CD19-depleted stem cell transplant. The rearrangement joins TRBV5-4 to TRBJ2-2, with 7 bases aligning to TRBD1. CDR3 coding DNA: TGTGCCATCAGCTTTGGGCAGGGGGAAAGCACCGGGGAGCTGTTTTTT. As protein: CAISFGQGESTGELFF.